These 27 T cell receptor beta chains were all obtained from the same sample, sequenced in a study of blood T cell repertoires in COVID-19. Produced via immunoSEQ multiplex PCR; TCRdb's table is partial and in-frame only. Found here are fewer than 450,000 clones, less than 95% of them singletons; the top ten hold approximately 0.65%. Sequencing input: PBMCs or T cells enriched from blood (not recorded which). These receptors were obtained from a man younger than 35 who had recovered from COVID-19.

The chain's CDR3 is CATSPGRQETQYF. The CDR3 DNA is TGTGCCACCTCCCCCGGGAGGCAAGAGACCCAGTACTTC. The rearrangement uses TRBV10-3 and TRBJ2-5; TRBD2 agrees at 7 bases. The junction had 7 bases not matched to a gene; V was cut back by 10 bases and J by 2 bases. CDR1 is ENHRY, CDR2 SYGVKD, per germline. The CDR3 extends over 13 amino acids.

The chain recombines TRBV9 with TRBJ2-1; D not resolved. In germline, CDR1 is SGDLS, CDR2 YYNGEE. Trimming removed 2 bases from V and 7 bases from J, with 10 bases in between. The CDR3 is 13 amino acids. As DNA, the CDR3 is TGTGCCAGCAGCGTTTCCCTATTAAATGAGCAGTTCTTC. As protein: CASSVSLLNEQFF.

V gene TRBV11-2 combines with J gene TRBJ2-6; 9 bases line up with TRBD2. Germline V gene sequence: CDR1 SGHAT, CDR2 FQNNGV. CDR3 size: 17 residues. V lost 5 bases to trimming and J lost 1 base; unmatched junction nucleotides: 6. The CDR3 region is CASSVSGRGSGANVLTF. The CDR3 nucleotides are TGTGCCAGCAGCGTTAGCGGGAGAGGATCTGGGGCCAACGTCCTGACTTTC.

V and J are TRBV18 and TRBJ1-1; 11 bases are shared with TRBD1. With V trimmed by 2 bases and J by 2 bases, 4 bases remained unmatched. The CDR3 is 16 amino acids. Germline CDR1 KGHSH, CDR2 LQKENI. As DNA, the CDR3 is TGTGCCAGCTCACCAAGGACAGGGGGCTCTAACACTGAAGCTTTCTTT. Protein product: CASSPRTGGSNTEAFF.

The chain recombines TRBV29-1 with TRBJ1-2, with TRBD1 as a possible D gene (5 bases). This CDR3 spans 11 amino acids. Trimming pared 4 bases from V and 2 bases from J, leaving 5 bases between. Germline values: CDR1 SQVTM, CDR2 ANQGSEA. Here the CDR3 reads CSVGTNYGYTF. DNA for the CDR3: TGCAGCGTTGGGACAAACTATGGCTACACCTTC.

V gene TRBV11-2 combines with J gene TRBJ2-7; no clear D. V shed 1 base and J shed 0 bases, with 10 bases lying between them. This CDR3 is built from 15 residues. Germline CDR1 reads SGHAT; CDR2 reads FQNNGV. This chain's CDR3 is CASSLVSGNSYEQYF. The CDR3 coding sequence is TGTGCCAGCAGCTTAGTTTCGGGTAACTCCTACGAGCAGTACTTC.

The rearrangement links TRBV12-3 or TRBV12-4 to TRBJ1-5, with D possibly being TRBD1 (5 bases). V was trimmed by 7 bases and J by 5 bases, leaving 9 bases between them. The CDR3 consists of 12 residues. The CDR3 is CASTGADQPQHF. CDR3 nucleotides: TGTGCCAGCACTGGGGCGGATCAGCCCCAGCATTTT.

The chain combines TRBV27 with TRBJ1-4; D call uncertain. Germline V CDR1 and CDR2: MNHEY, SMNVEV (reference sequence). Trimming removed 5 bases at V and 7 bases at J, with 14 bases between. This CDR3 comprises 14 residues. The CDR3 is CASSPSLSFEKLFF. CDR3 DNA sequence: TGTGCCAGCAGTCCCAGTTTGTCGTTTGAAAAACTGTTTTTT.

This CDR3 is CASSYYTNEQYF. CDR3 nucleotide sequence: TGTGCCAGCAGTTACTACACAAACGAGCAGTACTTC. The chain joins TRBV6-5 to TRBJ2-7; D gene uncertain. This CDR3 comprises 12 residues. Trimming removed 1 base at V and 5 bases at J, with 6 bases between. The germline CDR1 and CDR2 sequences are MNHEY and SVGAGI.

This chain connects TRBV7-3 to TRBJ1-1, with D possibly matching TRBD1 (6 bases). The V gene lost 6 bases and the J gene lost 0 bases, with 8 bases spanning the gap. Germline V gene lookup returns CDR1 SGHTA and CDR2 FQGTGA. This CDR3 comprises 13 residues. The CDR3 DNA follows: TGTGCCAGCAGTCGGACAGTGAACACTGAAGCTTTCTTT. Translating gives CASSRTVNTEAFF. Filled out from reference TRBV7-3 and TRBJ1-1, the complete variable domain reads GAGVSQTPSNKVTEKGKYVELRCDPISGHTALYWYRQSLGQGPEFLIYFQGTGAADDSGLPNDRFFAVRPEGSVSTLKIQRTERGDSAVYLCASSRTVNTEAFFGQGTRLTVV.

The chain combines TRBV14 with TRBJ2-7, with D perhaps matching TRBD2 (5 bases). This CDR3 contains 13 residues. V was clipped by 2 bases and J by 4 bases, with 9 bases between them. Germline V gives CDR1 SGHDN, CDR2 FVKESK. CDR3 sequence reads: CASSQWTGYEQYF. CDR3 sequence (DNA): TGTGCCAGCAGCCAATGGACTGGATACGAGCAGTACTTC. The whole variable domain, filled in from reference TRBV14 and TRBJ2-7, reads EAGVTQFPSHSVIEKGQTVTLRCDPISGHDNLYWYRRVMGKEIKFLLHFVKESKQDESGMPNNRFLAERTGGTYSTLKVQPAELEDSGVYFCASSQWTGYEQYFGPGTRLTVT.

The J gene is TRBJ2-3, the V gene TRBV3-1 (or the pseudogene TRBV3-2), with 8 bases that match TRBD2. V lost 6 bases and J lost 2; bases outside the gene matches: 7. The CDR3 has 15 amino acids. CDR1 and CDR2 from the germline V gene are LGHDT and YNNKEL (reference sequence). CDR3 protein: CASRASSGNTDTQYF. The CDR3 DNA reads TGTGCCAGCAGGGCAAGTAGCGGGAACACAGATACGCAGTATTTT.

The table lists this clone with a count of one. DNA of the CDR3: TGTGCCAGCAGCTTCACTAGCGGGACAAATGAGCAGTTCTTC. Amino acid sequence: CASSFTSGTNEQFF. The gene calls are TRBV7-8 and TRBJ2-1, with 10 positions matching TRBD2. After removal of 3 bases from V and 7 bases from J, the junction contained 3 bases not matched to a gene. The germline V gene encodes CDR1 SGHVS and CDR2 FQNEAQ. The CDR3 loop spans 14 amino acids.

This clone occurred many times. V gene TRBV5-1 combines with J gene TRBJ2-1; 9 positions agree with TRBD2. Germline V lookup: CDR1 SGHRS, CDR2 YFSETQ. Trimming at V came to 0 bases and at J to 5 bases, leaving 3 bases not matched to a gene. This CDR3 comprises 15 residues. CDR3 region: CASSLVLAGNNEQFF. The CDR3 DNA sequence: TGCGCCAGCAGCTTGGTGCTAGCGGGGAACAATGAGCAGTTCTTC.

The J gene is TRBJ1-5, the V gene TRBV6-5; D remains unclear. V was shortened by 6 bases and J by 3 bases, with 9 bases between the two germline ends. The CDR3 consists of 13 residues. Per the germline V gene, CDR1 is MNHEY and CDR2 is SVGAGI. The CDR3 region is CASSRRYNQPQHF. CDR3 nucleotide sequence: TGTGCCAGCAGCCGGAGGTACAATCAGCCCCAGCATTTT.

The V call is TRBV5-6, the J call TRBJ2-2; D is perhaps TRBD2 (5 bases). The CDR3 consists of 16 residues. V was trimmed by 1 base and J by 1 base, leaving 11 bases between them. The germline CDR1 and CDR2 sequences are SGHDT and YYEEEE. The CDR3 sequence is CASSLRRVKNTGELFF. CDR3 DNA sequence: TGTGCCAGCAGCTTGAGGCGGGTAAAGAACACCGGGGAGCTGTTTTTT.

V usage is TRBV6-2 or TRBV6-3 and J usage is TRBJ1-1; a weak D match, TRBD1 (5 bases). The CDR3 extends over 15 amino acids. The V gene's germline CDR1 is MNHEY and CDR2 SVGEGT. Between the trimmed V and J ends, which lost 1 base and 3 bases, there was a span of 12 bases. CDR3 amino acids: CASSYFGPRDTEAFF. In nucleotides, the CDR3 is TGTGCCAGCAGTTACTTCGGACCCAGGGACACTGAAGCTTTCTTT.

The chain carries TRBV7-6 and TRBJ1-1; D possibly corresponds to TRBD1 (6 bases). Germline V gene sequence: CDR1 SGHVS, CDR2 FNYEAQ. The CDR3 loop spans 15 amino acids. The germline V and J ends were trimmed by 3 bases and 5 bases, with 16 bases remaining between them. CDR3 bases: TGTGCCAGCAGCTTTGAGGCAGGGGAGGGGACTGAAGCTTTCTTT. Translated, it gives CASSFEAGEGTEAFF. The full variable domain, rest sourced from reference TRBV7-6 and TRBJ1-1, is GAGVSQSPRYKVTKRGQDVALRCDPISGHVSLYWYRQALGQGPEFLTYFNYEAQQDKSGLPNDRFSAERPEGSISTLTIQRTEQRDSAMYRCASSFEAGEGTEAFFGQGTRLTVV.

CDR3: CASGHPGSPLHF. Here the CDR3 DNA reads TGCGCCAGCGGCCATCCGGGGTCACCCCTCCACTTT. The J gene is TRBJ1-6, the V gene TRBV5-1; D gene unclear. The germline gives CDR1 SGHRS, CDR2 YFSETQ. The CDR3 is 12 amino acids. V was cut by 7 bases and J by 10 bases, with 12 bases left in between.

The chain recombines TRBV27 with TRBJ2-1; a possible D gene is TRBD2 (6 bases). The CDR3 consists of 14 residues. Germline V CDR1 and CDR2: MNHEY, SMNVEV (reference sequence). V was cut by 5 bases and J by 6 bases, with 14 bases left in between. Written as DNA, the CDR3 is TGTGCCAGCAGTCTCTGGGGACTTCGCAATGAGCAGTTCTTC. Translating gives CASSLWGLRNEQFF.

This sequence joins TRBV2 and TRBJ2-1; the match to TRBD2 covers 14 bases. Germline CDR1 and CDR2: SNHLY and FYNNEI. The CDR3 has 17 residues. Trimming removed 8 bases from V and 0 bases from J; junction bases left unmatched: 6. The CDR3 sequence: CASPGLAGGASYNEQFF. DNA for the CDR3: TGTGCCAGCCCTGGACTAGCGGGAGGAGCCTCCTACAATGAGCAGTTCTTC.

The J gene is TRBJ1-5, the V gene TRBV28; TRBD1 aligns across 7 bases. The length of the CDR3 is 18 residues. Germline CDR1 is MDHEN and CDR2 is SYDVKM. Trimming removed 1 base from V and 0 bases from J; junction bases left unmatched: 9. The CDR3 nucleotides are TGTGCCAGCAGTTTATATAGCGGGACAGTATATAGCAATCAGCCCCAGCATTTT. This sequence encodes CASSLYSGTVYSNQPQHF.

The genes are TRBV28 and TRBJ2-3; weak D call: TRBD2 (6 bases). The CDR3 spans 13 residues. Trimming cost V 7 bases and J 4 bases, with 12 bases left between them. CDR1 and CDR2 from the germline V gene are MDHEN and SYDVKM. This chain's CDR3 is CASNGGAADTQYF. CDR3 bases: TGTGCCAGCAACGGCGGGGCCGCAGATACGCAGTATTTT.

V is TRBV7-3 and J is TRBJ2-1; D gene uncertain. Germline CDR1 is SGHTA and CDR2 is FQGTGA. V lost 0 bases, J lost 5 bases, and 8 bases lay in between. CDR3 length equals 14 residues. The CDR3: CASSLTTFDNEQFF. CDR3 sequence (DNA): TGTGCCAGCAGCTTAACTACATTTGACAATGAGCAGTTCTTC.

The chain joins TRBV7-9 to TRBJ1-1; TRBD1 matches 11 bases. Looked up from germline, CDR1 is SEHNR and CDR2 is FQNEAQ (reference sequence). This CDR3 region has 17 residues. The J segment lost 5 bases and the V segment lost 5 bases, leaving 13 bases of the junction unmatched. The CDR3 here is CASSTDYGTGGNTEAFF. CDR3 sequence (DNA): TGTGCCAGCAGCACCGACTATGGGACAGGGGGGAATACTGAAGCTTTCTTT.

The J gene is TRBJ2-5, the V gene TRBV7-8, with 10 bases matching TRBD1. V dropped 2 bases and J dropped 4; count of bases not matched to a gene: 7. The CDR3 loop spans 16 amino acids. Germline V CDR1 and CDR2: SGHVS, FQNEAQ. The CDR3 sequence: CASSLHRDRGLETQYF. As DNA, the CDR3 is TGTGCCAGCAGCTTACACCGGGACAGGGGCTTAGAGACCCAGTACTTC.

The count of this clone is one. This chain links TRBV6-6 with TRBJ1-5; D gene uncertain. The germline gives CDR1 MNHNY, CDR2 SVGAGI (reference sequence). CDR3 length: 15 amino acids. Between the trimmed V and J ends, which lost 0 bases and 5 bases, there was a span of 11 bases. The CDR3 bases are TGTGCCAGCAGTTACTCAGGCGGGCGGGATCAGCCCCAGCATTTT. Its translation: CASSYSGGRDQPQHF.